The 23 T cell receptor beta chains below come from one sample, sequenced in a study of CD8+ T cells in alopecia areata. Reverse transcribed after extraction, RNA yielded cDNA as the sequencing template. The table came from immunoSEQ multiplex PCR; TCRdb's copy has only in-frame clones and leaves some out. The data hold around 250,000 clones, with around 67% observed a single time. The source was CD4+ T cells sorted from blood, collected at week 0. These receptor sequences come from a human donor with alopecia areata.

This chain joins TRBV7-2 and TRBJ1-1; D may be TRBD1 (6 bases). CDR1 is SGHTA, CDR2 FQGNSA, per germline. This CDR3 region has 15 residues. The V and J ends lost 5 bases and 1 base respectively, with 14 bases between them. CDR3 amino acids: CASSKGPDRNTEAFF. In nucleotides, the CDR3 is TGTGCCAGCAGCAAGGGGCCGGACAGGAACACTGAAGCTTTCTTT. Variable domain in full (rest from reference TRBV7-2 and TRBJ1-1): GAGVSQSPSNKVTEKGKDVELRCDPISGHTALYWYRQSLGQGLEFLIYFQGNSAPDKSGLPSDRFSAERTGGSVSTLTIQRTQQEDSAVYLCASSKGPDRNTEAFFGQGTRLTVV.

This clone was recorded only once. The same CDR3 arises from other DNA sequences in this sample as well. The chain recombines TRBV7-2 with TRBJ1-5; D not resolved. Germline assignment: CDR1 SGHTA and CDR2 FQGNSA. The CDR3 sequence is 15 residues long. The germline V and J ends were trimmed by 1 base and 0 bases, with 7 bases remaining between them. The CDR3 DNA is TGTGCCAGCAGCTTAGGTCGGGGTAGCAATCAGCCCCAGCATTTT. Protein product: CASSLGRGSNQPQHF. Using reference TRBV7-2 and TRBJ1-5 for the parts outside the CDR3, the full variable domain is GAGVSQSPSNKVTEKGKDVELRCDPISGHTALYWYRQSLGQGLEFLIYFQGNSAPDKSGLPSDRFSAERTGGSVSTLTIQRTQQEDSAVYLCASSLGRGSNQPQHFGDGTRLSIL.

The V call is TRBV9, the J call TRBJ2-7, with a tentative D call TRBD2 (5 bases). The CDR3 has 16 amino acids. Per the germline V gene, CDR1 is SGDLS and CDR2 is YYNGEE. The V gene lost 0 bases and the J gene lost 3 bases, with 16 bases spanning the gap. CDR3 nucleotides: TGTGCCAGCAGCGTAGCGGGGAGCAGTCGGCTCTACGAGCAGTACTTC. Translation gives CASSVAGSSRLYEQYF.

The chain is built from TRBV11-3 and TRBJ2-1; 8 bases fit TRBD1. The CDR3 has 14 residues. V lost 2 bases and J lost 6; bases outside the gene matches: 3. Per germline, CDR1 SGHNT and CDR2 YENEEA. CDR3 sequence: CASSLQGASNEQFF. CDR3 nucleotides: TGTGCCAGCAGCTTACAGGGGGCAAGCAATGAGCAGTTCTTC.

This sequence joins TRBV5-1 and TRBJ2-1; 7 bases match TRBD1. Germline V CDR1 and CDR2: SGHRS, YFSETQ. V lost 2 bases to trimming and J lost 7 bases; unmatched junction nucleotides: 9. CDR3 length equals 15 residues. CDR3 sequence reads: CASSLGEGQLNEQFF. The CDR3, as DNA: TGCGCCAGCAGCTTAGGTGAGGGACAGCTAAATGAGCAGTTCTTC.

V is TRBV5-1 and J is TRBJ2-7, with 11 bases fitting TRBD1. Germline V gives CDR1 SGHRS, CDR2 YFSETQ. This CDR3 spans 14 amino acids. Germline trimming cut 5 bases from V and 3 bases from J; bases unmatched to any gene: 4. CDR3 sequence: CASRSGTGGYEQYF. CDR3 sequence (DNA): TGCGCCAGCAGATCCGGGACAGGGGGCTACGAGCAGTACTTC.

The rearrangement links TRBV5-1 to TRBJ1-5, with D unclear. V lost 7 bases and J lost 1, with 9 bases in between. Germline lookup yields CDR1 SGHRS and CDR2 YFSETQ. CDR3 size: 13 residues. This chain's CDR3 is CASRSDSNQPQHF. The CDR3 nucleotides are TGCGCCAGCCGATCAGACAGCAATCAGCCCCAGCATTTT. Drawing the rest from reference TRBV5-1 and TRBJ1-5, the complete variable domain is KAGVTQTPRYLIKTRGQQVTLSCSPISGHRSVSWYQQTPGQGLQFLFEYFSETQRNKGNFPGRFSGRQFSNSRSEMNVSTLELGDSALYLCASRSDSNQPQHFGDGTRLSIL.

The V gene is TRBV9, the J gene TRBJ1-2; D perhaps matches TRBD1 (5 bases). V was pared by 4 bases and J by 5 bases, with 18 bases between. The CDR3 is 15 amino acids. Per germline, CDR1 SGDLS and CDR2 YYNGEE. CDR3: CASSSAGALGYGYTF. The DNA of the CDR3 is TGTGCCAGCAGCTCAGCCGGGGCCCTGGGGTATGGCTACACCTTC.

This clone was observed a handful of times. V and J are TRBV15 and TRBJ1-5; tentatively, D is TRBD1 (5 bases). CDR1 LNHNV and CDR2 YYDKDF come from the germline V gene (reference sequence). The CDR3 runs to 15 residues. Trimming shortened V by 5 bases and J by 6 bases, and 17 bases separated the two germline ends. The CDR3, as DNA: TGTGCCACCAGCCTGGTCGGGGGTTTGGGTCAGCCCCAGCATTTT. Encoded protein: CATSLVGGLGQPQHF.

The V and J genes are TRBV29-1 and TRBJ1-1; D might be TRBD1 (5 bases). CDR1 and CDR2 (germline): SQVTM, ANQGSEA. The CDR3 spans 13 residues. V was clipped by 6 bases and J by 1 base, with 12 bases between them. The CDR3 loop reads CSVGQGKNTEAFF. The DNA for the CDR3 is TGCAGCGTAGGTCAGGGTAAGAACACTGAAGCTTTCTTT.

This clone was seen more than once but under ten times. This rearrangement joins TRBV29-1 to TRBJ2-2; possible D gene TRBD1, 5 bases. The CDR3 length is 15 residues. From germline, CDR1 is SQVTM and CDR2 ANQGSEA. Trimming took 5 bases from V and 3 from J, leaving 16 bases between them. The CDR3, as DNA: TGCAGCGTTAAGGTCCAGGGCCCGTACACCGGGGAGCTGTTTTTT. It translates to CSVKVQGPYTGELFF.

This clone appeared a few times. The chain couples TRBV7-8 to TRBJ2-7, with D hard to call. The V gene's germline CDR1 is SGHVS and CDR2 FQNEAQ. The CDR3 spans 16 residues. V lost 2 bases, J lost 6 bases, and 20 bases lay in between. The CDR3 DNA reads TGTGCCAGCAGCTTAAGATCGGCAGCCGGAAAGCCCGAGCAGTACTTC. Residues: CASSLRSAAGKPEQYF.

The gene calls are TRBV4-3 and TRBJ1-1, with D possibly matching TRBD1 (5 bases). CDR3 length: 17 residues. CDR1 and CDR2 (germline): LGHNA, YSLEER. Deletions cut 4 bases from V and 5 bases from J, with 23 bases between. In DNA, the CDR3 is TGCGCCAGCAGCCGAGTTCTGGCGGCGGGCTGGGGGACTGAAGCTTTCTTT. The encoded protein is CASSRVLAAGWGTEAFF.

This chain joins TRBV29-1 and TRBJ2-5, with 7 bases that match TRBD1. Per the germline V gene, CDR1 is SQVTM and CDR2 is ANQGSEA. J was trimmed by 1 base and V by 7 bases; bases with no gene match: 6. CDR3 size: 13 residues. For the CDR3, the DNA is TGCAGCGCTTATGGACAGGCCCAAGAGACCCAGTACTTC. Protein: CSAYGQAQETQYF. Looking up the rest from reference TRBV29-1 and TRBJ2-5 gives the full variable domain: SAVISQKPSRDICQRGTSLTIQCQVDSQVTMMFWYRQQPGQSLTLIATANQGSEATYESGFVIDKFPISRPNLTFSTLTVSNMSPEDSSIYLCSAYGQAQETQYFGPGTRLLVL.

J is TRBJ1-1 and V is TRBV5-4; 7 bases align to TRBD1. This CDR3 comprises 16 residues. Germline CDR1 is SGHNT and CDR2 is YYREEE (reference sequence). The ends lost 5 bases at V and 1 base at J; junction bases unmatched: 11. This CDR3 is CASSLVRGLRNTEAFF. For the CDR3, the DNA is TGTGCCAGCAGTTTAGTGAGGGGGCTCCGGAACACTGAAGCTTTCTTT.

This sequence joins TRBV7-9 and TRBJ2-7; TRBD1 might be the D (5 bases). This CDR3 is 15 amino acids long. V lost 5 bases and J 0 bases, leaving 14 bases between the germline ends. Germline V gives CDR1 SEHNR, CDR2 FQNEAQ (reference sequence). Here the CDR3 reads CASSATAQSSYEQYF. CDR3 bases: TGTGCCAGCAGCGCGACAGCCCAAAGCTCCTACGAGCAGTACTTC.

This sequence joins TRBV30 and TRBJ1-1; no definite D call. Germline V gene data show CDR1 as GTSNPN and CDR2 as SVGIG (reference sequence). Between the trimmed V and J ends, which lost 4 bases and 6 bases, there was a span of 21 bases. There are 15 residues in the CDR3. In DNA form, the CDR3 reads TGTGCCTGGACATGGAGTCTGCCCCTGAGGGCTGAAGCTTTCTTT. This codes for CAWTWSLPLRAEAFF.

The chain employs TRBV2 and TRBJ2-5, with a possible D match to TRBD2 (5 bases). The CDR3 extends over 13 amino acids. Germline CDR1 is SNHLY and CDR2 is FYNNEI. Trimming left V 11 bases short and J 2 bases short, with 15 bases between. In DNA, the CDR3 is TGTGCCTCCGGAGGAGCGGTTCAAGAGACCCAGTACTTC. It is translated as CASGGAVQETQYF.

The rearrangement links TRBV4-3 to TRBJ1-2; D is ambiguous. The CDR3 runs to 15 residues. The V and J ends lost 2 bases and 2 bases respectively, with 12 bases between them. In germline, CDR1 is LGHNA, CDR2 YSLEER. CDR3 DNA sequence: TGCGCCAGCAGCCAAAACGCGCGGTCCAACTATGGCTACACCTTC. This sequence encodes CASSQNARSNYGYTF.

This CDR3 is CASSVPGTGNEQYF. The CDR3 DNA reads TGTGCCAGCAGCGTACCCGGGACAGGGAACGAGCAGTACTTC. The chain carries TRBV7-9 and TRBJ2-7; 9 nucleotides line up with TRBD1. V lost 5 bases, J lost 5 bases, and 7 bases stayed unmatched. Germline CDR1 and CDR2: SEHNR and FQNEAQ (reference sequence). The CDR3 is made up of 14 amino acids.

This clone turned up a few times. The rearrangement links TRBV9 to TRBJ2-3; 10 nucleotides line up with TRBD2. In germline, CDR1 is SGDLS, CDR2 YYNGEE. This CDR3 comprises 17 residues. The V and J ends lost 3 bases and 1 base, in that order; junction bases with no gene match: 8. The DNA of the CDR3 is TGTGCCAGCAGCGACAGAACCCTAGCGGGGGGCACAGATACGCAGTATTTT. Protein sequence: CASSDRTLAGGTDTQYF.

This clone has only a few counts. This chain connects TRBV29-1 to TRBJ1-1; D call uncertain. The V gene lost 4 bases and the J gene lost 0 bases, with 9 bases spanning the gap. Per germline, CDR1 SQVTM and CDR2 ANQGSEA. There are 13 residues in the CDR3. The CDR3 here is CSVAGRMNTEAFF. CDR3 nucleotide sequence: TGCAGCGTTGCGGGCAGGATGAACACTGAAGCTTTCTTT.

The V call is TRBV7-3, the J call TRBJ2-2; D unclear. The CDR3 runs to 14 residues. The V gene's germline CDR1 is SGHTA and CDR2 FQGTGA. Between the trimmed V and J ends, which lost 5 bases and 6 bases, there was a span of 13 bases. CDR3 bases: TGTGCCAGCAGCGCAATTAACTCGGCCGGGGAGCTGTTTTTT. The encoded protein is CASSAINSAGELFF. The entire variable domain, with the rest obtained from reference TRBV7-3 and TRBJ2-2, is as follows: GAGVSQTPSNKVTEKGKYVELRCDPISGHTALYWYRQSLGQGPEFLIYFQGTGAADDSGLPNDRFFAVRPEGSVSTLKIQRTERGDSAVYLCASSAINSAGELFFGEGSRLTVL.